Included here is one T cell receptor (beta chain) sequence, with context. Method: immunoSEQ multiplex PCR; TCRdb's copy keeps in-frame clones and lacks some. Of some 60,000 clones in the sample, about 94% are singletons; the top ten hold roughly 0.35%. The CDR3 consists of 16 residues. V lost 0 bases and J lost 5; bases outside the gene matches: 8. Germline V gene lookup returns CDR1 SGDLS and CDR2 YYNGEE. This sample is drawn from a study of T cell changes during pregnancy in multiple sclerosis. V and J are TRBV9 and TRBJ1-1; TRBD1 agrees at 9 bases. This clonotype originated in a female donor with multiple sclerosis, enrolled in a pregnancy study. Sequencing was performed on CD4+ T cells from peripheral blood mononuclear cells, taken before pregnancy. CDR3 nucleotides: TGTGCCAGCAGCGTAGAACCACAGGGGGCGCGTACTGAAGCTTTCTTT. This codes for CASSVEPQGARTEAFF.